The source of this T cell receptor (beta chain) is a study of shared clonotypes between healthy human individuals. Trimming removed 5 bases from V and 0 bases from J, with 16 bases in between. CDR3 length: 16 amino acids. The germline V gene has CDR1 MNHNY and CDR2 SVGAGI (reference sequence). Sequenced by immunoSEQ multiplex PCR; TCRdb stores in-frame clones only, minus some. The sample carries some 200,000 clones, 65% recorded once. The chain links TRBV6-6 to TRBJ1-2; possible D gene TRBD1, 5 bases. This TCR was recovered from a man younger than 45 in good health. The sample was memory CD4+ T cells sorted from blood. Subset of the sample: CD45RA-negative fraction. Here the CDR3 reads CASSTWGKVTNYGYTF. CDR3 bases: TGTGCCAGCAGTACTTGGGGGAAGGTTACTAACTATGGCTACACCTTC.